The 16 T cell receptor beta chains reported below all come from one sample, sequenced in a study of cytomegalovirus exposure and HLA in healthy donors. Researchers ran the PCR with 60 Vbeta and 13 Jbeta primers. The repertoire was sequenced with immunoSEQ multiplex PCR; TCRdb's copy has only in-frame clones and lacks some. The sample has approximately 200,000 clones, approximately 79% seen once; the top ten hold 1.5% to 2%. The specimen was PBMCs. Receptors originate from a man between 18 and 29 years old in good health and CMV-seronegative.

V is TRBV4-3 and J is TRBJ2-7; 7 nucleotides match TRBD1. The V and J ends lost 0 bases and 3 bases, in that order; junction bases with no gene match: 2. The CDR3 sequence is 14 residues long. The V gene's germline CDR1 is LGHNA and CDR2 YSLEER. The CDR3 spells CASSQDQGVYEQYF. The CDR3 region has the DNA TGCGCCAGCAGCCAAGACCAGGGGGTCTACGAGCAGTACTTC.

V and J are TRBV5-1 and TRBJ2-3; D remains unclear. Germline CDR1 reads SGHRS; CDR2 reads YFSETQ. The V end lost 0 bases, the J end lost 2 bases, and 7 bases lay between the germline ends. The CDR3 is 14 amino acids. The CDR3 DNA reads TGCGCCAGCAGCTTGGGGCAGATCACAGATACGCAGTATTTT. The encoded protein is CASSLGQITDTQYF.

The CDR3 sequence is CASSLTFIRRDSEAFF. The CDR3 nucleotides read TGCGCCAGCAGCTTGACCTTTATTCGCCGGGACAGTGAAGCTTTCTTT. V usage is TRBV5-1 and J usage is TRBJ1-1; 7 bases map to TRBD1. The V gene's germline CDR1 is SGHRS and CDR2 YFSETQ. The CDR3 sequence is 16 residues long. Trimming took 1 base from V and 7 from J; bases not matched to a gene: 13.

This clone was observed once. The genes are TRBV27 and TRBJ1-5; D is perhaps TRBD1 (5 bases). The germline V and J ends were trimmed by 0 bases and 1 base, with 7 bases remaining between them. The CDR3 covers 15 residues. Looked up from germline, CDR1 is MNHEY and CDR2 is SMNVEV (reference sequence). The chain's CDR3 is CASSLSGGSNQPQHF. CDR3 coding DNA: TGTGCCAGCAGTTTATCTGGGGGGAGCAATCAGCCCCAGCATTTT.

The chain employs TRBV6-5 and TRBJ2-7, with TRBD1 matching over 9 bases. The CDR3 is 14 amino acids. Germline-derived CDR1 and CDR2 are MNHEY and SVGAGI. Unmatched junction bases numbered 12, after V lost 6 bases and J lost 9 bases. The CDR3 sequence: CASSGTGTFFGQYF. CDR3 bases: TGTGCCAGCAGCGGGACAGGGACGTTTTTTGGGCAGTACTTC.

This sequence joins TRBV29-1 and TRBJ1-1, with 9 bases fitting TRBD1. From germline, CDR1 is SQVTM and CDR2 ANQGSEA. This CDR3 contains 14 residues. J gave up 2 bases and V 4 bases, and 5 bases lay outside the gene matches. The CDR3 DNA reads as TGCAGCGTTGTGTTAACAGGGGGCAACACTGAAGCTTTCTTT. It codes for CSVVLTGGNTEAFF.

J is TRBJ2-1 and V is TRBV6-5; perhaps TRBD1 as D (6 bases). Germline V CDR1 and CDR2: MNHEY, SVGAGI. V gave up 0 bases and J gave up 3 bases, with 9 bases separating them. The length of the CDR3 is 15 residues. CDR3 in amino acids: CASSYSGDIYNEQFF. The CDR3 DNA reads as TGTGCCAGCAGTTACTCTGGGGACATCTACAATGAGCAGTTCTTC.

This clone was counted once. The CDR3 DNA reads as TGTGCCAGCAGTCATAACCCAGGGCCCTACGAGCAGTACTTC. Protein sequence: CASSHNPGPYEQYF. The chain is built from TRBV27 and TRBJ2-7; weak D call: TRBD1 (5 bases). This CDR3 spans 14 amino acids. Germline assignment: CDR1 MNHEY and CDR2 SMNVEV (reference sequence). V gave up 5 bases and J gave up 2 bases, with 13 bases separating them.

This sequence joins TRBV9 and TRBJ2-1, with D tentatively TRBD2 (7 bases). CDR3 size: 15 residues. V was pared by 0 bases and J by 8 bases, with 15 bases between. Germline CDR1 reads SGDLS; CDR2 reads YYNGEE. The CDR3 nucleotides are TGTGCCAGCAGCGTAGACAACGGGGGGCCGGATGAGCAGTTCTTC. Its translation is CASSVDNGGPDEQFF.

The V and J genes are TRBV15 and TRBJ1-1; D uncertain. Germline-derived CDR1 and CDR2 are LNHNV and YYDKDF (reference sequence). CDR3 size: 15 residues. V lost 0 bases, J lost 1 base, and 9 bases lay in between. CDR3 DNA: TGTGCCACCAGCAGAGATCGCGGAGCGAACACTGAAGCTTTCTTT. As protein: CATSRDRGANTEAFF.

The gene calls are TRBV11-3 and TRBJ2-1; D not certain. V dropped 1 base and J dropped 3 bases, with 4 bases sitting between them. This CDR3 has 13 residues. Germline CDR1 reads SGHNT; CDR2 reads YENEEA. The DNA of the CDR3 is TGTGCCAGCAGCTTAGGAGTCTACAATGAGCAGTTCTTC. It is translated as CASSLGVYNEQFF.

This CDR3 is CASSPTSGATNTGELFF. CDR3 bases: TGTGCCAGCAGCCCGACTAGCGGGGCTACGAACACCGGGGAGCTGTTTTTT. J is TRBJ2-2 and V is TRBV13; TRBD2 matches 11 bases. The junction had 5 bases not matched to a gene; V was cut back by 5 bases and J by 0 bases. Germline V gene sequence: CDR1 PRHDT, CDR2 FYEKMQ (reference sequence). The CDR3 is 17 amino acids.

V and J are TRBV2 and TRBJ1-3; D is uncertain. The CDR3 covers 14 residues. Germline V gene lookup returns CDR1 SNHLY and CDR2 FYNNEI. V was shortened by 3 bases and J by 1 base, with 7 bases between the two germline ends. The CDR3 sequence: CASSESGSGNTIYF. The CDR3 DNA reads as TGTGCCAGCAGTGAGTCGGGGTCTGGAAACACCATATATTTT.

The V and J genes are TRBV6-5 and TRBJ2-7; TRBD2 is a possible D gene (5 bases). Germline values: CDR1 MNHEY, CDR2 SVGAGI. This CDR3 region has 15 residues. The ends were cut back, 0 bases at V and 2 bases at J, with 11 bases in the middle. The CDR3 spells CASSYSTGVTYEQYF. The CDR3 nucleotides are TGTGCCAGCAGTTACTCCACCGGGGTAACCTACGAGCAGTACTTC.

V is TRBV2 and J is TRBJ2-5, with D possibly TRBD1 on 6 matching bases. This CDR3 spans 13 amino acids. Trimming took off 7 bases at V and 5 bases at J, with 14 bases between the two ends. Per the germline V gene, CDR1 is SNHLY and CDR2 is FYNNEI. The CDR3 coding sequence is TGTGCCAGCAAGGCAGGGGCCTGGGAGACCCAGTACTTC. Protein product: CASKAGAWETQYF.

This chain uses TRBV18 with TRBJ1-1, with 11 bases that match TRBD1. The CDR3 loop spans 16 amino acids. V lost 2 bases and J lost 3; bases outside the gene matches: 5. The V gene's germline CDR1 is KGHSH and CDR2 LQKENI. CDR3 sequence (DNA): TGTGCCAGCTCACCAGGGACAGGGGGTTTCGACACTGAAGCTTTCTTT. This encodes CASSPGTGGFDTEAFF.